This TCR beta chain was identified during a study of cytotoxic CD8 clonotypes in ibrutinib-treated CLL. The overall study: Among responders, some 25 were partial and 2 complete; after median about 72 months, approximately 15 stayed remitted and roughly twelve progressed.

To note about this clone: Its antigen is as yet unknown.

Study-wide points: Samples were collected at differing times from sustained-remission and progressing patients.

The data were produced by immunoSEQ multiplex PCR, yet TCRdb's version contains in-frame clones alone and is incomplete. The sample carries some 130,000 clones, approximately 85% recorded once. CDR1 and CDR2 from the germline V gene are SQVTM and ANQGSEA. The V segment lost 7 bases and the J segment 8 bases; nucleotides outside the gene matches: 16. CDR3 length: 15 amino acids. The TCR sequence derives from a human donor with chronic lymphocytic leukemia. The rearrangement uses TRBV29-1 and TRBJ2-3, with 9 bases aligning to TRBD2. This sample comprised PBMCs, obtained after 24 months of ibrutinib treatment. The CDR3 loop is CSDWASGVGSGTQYF. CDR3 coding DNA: TGCAGCGATTGGGCTAGCGGGGTCGGCTCTGGTACGCAGTATTTT.